The 5 T cell receptor beta chains presented below share a single source sample, sequenced in a study of T cell repertoires in cytomegalovirus infection. TCRdb ran MiXCR on the reads and lists one entry per CDR3 protein. This sample has around 430,000 distinct CDR3 sequences; roughly 43% occur once, and the top ten carry around two fifths. These receptors' antigens are unknown. Sequenced material: cultured PBMCs, taken from culture after CMV antigen stimulation. The receptors shown here come from a human donor in good health (CMV status not recorded). Some clones in this sample may be carry-over from other donors' samples.

The chain couples TRBV7-9 to TRBJ2-1; 9 bases map to TRBD1. Germline-derived CDR1 and CDR2 are SEHNR and FQNEAQ (reference sequence). Trimming took 3 bases from V and 5 from J; bases not matched to a gene: 5. The CDR3 runs 15 residues. DNA of the CDR3: TGTGCCAGCAGCTTGGGACAGGGTACAAACAATGAGCAGTTCTTC. It encodes CASSLGQGTNNEQFF.

The chain couples TRBV19 to TRBJ2-7; possible D gene TRBD2, 6 bases. The germline V gene has CDR1 LNHDA and CDR2 SQIVND (reference sequence). This CDR3 contains 15 residues. With 1 base removed from V and 5 bases from J, the gap between germline ends came to 15 bases. CDR3 sequence (DNA): TGTGCCAGTAGTATAGGTGGGAGGAGTCGGGACGAGCAGTACTTC. Its translation: CASSIGGRSRDEQYF. Based on the CDR3 plus reference TRBV19 and TRBJ2-7, the full variable domain is DGGITQSPKYLFRKEGQNVTLSCEQNLNHDAMYWYRQDPGQGLRLIYYSQIVNDFQKGDIAEGYSVSREKKESFPLTVTSAQKNPTAFYLCASSIGGRSRDEQYFGPGTRLTVT.

V gene TRBV7-6 combines with J gene TRBJ2-5; 8 nucleotides line up with TRBD2. This CDR3 is 14 amino acids long. Germline CDR1 is SGHVS and CDR2 is FNYEAQ. V was clipped by 6 bases and J by 0 bases; unmatched bases: 3. CDR3 residues: CASRSGGYQETQYF. The CDR3 DNA reads TGTGCCAGCAGAAGCGGGGGCTACCAAGAGACCCAGTACTTC.

In DNA form, the CDR3 reads TGTGCCAGCAGCTTGGAAGGGTTCAGGGAGCAGTTCTTC. Encoded protein: CASSLEGFREQFF. V and J are TRBV5-4 and TRBJ2-1, with D hard to call. The CDR3 is 13 residues long. Germline V gene data show CDR1 as SGHNT and CDR2 as YYREEE (reference sequence). V was shortened by 0 bases and J by 10 bases, with 11 bases between the two germline ends.

The V call is TRBV10-3, the J call TRBJ2-1; D is ambiguous. The length of the CDR3 is 14 residues. The germline V gene encodes CDR1 ENHRY and CDR2 SYGVKD. V lost 0 bases to trimming and J lost 5 bases, with 8 bases between them. The CDR3: CAISESRADNEQFF. The CDR3 nucleotides read TGTGCCATCAGTGAGTCGAGAGCCGACAATGAGCAGTTCTTC.